This T cell receptor beta chain was recovered during a study of blood T cells in healthy people across ages. Donation came from healthy Caucasian individuals in Russia who were aged roughly 6 to 95. A J-beta primer mix and a sample-barcoded 5' primer were used in a second PCR of about 7 to 12 cycles. MiXCR, applied by TCRdb to the 5' RACE reads, yields one record per CDR3 protein. In the table there are hundreds of thousands of distinct CDR3 sequences, 52% of which are singletons. J was trimmed by 2 bases and V by 0 bases; bases with no gene match: 5. Per germline, CDR1 SGDLS and CDR2 YYNGEE. The CDR3 runs 15 residues.

Specimen: blood. The receptor was derived from a woman of 80 years or more in good health. The chain joins TRBV9 to TRBJ2-7, with 7 bases aligning to TRBD2. The CDR3: CASSVGGGVAYEQYF. CDR3 nucleotide sequence: TGTGCCAGCAGCGTAGGGGGAGGGGTCGCCTACGAGCAGTACTTC.